This T cell receptor (beta chain) is from a study of cytomegalovirus exposure and HLA in healthy donors. Assay: immunoSEQ multiplex PCR; the TCRdb copy retains only in-frame clones and omits some. Here the sample spans some 140,000 clones, approximately 90% being singletons. This sequence originates from a woman aged 25 to 45 in good health and CMV-seropositive. Sequencing used PBMCs.

The CDR3 here is CASSAPGTGAALTQHF. CDR3 coding DNA: TGTGCCAGCAGCGCGCCCGGGACAGGGGCCGCCTTGACCCAGCATTTT. The rearrangement uses TRBV5-6 and TRBJ1-5; 10 bases are a match to TRBD1. The V segment lost 4 bases and the J segment 11 bases; nucleotides outside the gene matches: 15. Germline CDR1 reads SGHDT; CDR2 reads YYEEEE. This CDR3 is built from 16 residues.